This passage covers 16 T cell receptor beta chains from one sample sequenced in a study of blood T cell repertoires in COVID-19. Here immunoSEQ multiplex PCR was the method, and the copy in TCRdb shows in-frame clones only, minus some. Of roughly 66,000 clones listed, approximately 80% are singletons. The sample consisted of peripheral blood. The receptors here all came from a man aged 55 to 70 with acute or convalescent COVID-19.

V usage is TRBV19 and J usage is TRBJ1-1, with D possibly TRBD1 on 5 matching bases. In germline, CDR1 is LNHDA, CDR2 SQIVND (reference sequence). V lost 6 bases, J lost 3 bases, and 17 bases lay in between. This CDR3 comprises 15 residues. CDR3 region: CASSPTVTIYTEAFF. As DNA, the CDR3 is TGTGCCAGTAGCCCGACAGTCACTATTTACACTGAAGCTTTCTTT.

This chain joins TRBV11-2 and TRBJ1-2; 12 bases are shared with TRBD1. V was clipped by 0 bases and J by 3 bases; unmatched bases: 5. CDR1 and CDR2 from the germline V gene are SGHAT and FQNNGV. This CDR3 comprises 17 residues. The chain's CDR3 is CASSLDLGTGGDYGYTF. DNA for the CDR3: TGTGCCAGCAGCTTAGATCTTGGGACAGGGGGCGACTATGGCTACACCTTC.

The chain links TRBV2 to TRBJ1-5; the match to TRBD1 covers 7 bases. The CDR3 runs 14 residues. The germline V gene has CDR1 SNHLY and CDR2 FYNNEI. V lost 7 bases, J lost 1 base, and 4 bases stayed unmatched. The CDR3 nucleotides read TGTGCCAGCAATGACAGGGCGAGCAATCAGCCCCAGCATTTT. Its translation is CASNDRASNQPQHF.

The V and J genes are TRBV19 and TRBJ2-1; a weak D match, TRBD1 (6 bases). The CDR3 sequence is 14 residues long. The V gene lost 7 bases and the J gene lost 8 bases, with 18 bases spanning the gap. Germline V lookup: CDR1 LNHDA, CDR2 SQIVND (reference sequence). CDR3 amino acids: CASTQGSVGDEQFF. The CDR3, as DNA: TGTGCCAGTACACAGGGTTCGGTGGGCGATGAGCAGTTCTTC.

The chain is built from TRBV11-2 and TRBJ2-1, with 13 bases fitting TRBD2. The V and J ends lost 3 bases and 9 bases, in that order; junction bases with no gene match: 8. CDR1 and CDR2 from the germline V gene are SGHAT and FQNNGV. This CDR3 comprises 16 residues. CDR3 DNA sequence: TGTGCCAGCAGCTTCCGCACTAGCGGGGGGGCGGGTGAGCAGTTCTTC. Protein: CASSFRTSGGAGEQFF.

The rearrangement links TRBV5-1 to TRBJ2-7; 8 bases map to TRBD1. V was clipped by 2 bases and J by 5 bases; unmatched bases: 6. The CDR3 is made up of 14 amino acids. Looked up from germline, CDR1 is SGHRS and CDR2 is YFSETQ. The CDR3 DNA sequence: TGCGCCAGCAGCTTTAATCAGGGGGCGAACGAGCAGTACTTC. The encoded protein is CASSFNQGANEQYF. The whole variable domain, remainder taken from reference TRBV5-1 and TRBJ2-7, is KAGVTQTPRYLIKTRGQQVTLSCSPISGHRSVSWYQQTPGQGLQFLFEYFSETQRNKGNFPGRFSGRQFSNSRSEMNVSTLELGDSALYLCASSFNQGANEQYFGPGTRLTVT.

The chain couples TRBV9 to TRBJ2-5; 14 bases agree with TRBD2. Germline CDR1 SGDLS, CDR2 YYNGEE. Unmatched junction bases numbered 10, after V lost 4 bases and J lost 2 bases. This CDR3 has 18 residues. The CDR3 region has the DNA TGTGCCAGCAGCCCCCGGACTAGCGGGGGGACACAACAAGAGACCCAGTACTTC. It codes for CASSPRTSGGTQQETQYF.

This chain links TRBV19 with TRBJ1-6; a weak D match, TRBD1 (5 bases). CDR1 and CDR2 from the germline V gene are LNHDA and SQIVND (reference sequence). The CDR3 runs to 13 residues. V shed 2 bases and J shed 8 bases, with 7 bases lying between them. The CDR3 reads CASSIQGDSPLHF. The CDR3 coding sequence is TGTGCCAGTAGTATACAGGGCGATTCACCCCTCCACTTT.

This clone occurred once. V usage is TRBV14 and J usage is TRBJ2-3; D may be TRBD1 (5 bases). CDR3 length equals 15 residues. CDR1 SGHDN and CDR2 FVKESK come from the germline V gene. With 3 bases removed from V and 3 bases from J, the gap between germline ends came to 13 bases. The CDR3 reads CASSQGLVGTDTQYF. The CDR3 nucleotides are TGTGCCAGCAGCCAGGGGCTCGTTGGTACAGATACGCAGTATTTT.

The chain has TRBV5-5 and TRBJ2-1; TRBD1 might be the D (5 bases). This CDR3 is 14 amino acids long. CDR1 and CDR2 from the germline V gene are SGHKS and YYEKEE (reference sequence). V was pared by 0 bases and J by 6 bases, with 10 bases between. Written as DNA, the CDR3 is TGTGCCAGCAGCTTGGAGACAGCCGTCAATGAGCAGTTCTTC. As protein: CASSLETAVNEQFF.

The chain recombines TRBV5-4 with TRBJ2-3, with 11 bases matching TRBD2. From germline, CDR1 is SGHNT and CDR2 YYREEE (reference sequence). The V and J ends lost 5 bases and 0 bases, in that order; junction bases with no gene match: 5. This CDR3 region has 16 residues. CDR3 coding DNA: TGTGCCAGCAGACTAGCGGGGGTAACTAGCACAGATACGCAGTATTTT. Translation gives CASRLAGVTSTDTQYF.

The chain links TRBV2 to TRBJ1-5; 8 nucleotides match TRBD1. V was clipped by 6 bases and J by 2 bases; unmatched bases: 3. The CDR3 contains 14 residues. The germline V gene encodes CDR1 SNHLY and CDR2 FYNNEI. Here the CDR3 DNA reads TGTGCCAGCAGGACGGACAGGGGCAATCAGCCCCAGCATTTT. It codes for CASRTDRGNQPQHF.

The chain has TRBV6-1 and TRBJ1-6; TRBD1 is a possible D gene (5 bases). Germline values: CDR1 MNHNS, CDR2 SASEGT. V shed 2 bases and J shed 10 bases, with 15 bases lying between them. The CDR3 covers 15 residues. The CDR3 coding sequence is TGTGCCAGCAGTGAATGGGGAAGGGGAGGGTCACCCCTCCACTTT. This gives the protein CASSEWGRGGSPLHF.

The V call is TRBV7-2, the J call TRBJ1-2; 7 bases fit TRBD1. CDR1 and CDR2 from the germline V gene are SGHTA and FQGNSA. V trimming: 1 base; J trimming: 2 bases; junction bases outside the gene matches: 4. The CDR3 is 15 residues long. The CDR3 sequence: CASSLGQGGNYGYTF. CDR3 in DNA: TGTGCCAGCAGCTTAGGTCAGGGGGGAAACTATGGCTACACCTTC.

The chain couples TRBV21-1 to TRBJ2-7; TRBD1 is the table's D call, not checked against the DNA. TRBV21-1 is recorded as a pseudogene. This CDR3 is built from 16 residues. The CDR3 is CAAEGTGFNFCYEQYV. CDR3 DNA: TGTGCCGCCGAGGGGACAGGGTTTAATTTTTGCTACGAGCAGTACGTC.

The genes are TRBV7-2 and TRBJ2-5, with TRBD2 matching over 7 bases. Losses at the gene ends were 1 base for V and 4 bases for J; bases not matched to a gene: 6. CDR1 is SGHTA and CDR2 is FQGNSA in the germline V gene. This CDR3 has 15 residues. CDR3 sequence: CASSLVSGGGETQYF. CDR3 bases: TGTGCCAGCAGCTTAGTGTCGGGGGGAGGAGAGACCCAGTACTTC.